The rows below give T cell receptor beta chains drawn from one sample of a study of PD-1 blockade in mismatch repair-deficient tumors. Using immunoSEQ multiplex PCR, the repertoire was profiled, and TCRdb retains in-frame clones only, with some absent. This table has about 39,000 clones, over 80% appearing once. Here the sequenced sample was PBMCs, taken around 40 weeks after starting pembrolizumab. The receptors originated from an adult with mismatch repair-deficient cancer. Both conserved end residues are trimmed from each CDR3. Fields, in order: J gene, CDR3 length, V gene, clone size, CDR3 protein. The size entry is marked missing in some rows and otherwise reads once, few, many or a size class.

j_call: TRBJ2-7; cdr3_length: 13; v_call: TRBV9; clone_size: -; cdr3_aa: ASSVGWQGTHEQY
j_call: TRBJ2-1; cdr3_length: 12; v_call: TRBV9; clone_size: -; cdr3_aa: ASSPQGRAPEQF
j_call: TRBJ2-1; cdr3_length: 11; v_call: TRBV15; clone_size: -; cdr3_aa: ATSRVQVYEQF
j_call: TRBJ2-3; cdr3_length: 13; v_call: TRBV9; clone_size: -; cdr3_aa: ASSPGGVAGGEQY
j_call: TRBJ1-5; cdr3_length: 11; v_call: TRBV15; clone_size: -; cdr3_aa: ATSRPEGQPQH
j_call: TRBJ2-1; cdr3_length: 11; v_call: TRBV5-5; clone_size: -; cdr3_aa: ASSLAGVYEQF
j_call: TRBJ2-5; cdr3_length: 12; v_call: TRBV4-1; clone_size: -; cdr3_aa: ASSQGGSDETQY
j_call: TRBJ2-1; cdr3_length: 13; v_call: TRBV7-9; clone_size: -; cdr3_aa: ASSKPGQGYNEQF
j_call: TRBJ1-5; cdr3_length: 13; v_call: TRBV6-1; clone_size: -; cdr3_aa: ASSVWTGSNQPQH
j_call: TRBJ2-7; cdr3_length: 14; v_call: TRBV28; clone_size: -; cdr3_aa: ASSAPAAGLSYEQY
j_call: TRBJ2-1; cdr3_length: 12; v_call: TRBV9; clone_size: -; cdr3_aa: ASSVAGGAGEQF
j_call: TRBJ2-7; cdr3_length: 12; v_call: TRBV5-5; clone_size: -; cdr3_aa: ASSEYGRAYEQY
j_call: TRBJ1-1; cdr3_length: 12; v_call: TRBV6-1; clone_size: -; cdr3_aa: ASSTTGGRTEAF
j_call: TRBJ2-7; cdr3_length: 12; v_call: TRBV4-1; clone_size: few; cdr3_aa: ASSRGSFSYEQY
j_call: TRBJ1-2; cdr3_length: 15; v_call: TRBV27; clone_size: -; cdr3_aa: ASSYGRGPQANYGYT
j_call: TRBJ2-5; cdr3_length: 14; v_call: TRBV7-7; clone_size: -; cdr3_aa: ASSLTGSGRLETQY
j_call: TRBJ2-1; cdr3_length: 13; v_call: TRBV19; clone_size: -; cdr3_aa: ATRTGRRVINEQF
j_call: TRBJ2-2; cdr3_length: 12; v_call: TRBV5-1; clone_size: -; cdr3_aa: ASSLASGSGELF
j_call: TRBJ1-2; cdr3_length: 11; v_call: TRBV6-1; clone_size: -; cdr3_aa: ASSGQVYYGYT
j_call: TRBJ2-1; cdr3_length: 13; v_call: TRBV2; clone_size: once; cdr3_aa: ASSAFGVPNNEQF
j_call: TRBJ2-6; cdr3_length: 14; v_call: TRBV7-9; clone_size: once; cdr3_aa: ASSLWGDSGANVLT
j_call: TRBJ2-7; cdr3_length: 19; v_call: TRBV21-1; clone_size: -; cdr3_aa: ASSATVPGTGGTFFYHEQY
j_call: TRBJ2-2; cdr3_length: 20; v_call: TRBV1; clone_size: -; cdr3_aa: TSSLTGEGTGDRGPRTGELF
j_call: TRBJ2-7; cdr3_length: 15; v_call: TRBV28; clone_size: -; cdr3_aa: ASSPAHMNDRIHEQY
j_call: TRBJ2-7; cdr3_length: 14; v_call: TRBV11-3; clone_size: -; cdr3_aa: ASSLDPGGSLGEQY
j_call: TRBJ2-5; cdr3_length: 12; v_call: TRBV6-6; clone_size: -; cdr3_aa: ASSYSRVQETQY
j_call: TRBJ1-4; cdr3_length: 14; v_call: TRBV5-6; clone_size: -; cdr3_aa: ASSLRQGGAAEKLF
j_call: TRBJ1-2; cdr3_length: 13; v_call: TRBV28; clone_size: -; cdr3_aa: ASSFLGQSNYGYT
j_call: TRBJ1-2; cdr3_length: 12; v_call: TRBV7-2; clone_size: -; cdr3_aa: ASSSYTRTEGYT
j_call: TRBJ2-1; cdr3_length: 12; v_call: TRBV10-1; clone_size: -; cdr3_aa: ASSALAGGNEQF
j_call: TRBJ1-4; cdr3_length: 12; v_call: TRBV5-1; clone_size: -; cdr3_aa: ASSLVQGNEKLF
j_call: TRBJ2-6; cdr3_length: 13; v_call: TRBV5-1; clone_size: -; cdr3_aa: ASSFLISGANVLT
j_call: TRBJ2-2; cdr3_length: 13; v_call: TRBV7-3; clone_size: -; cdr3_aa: ASTGTSGGTGELF
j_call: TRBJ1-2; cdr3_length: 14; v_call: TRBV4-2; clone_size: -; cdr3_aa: ASSQGGGETVYGYT
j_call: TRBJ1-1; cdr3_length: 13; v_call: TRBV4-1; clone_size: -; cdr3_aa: ASSQDPEGGTEAF
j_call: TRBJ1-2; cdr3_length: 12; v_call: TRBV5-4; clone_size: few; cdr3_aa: ASSSGQVSYGYT
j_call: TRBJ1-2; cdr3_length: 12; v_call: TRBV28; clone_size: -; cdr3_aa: ASSLQTGSYGYT
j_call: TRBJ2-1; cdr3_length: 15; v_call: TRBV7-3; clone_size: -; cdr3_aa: ASSSGTAGGLYNEQF
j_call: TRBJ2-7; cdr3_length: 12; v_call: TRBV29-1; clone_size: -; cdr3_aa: SGVPGLVLNEQY
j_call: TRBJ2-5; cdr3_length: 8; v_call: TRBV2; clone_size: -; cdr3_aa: ARGQQTQY
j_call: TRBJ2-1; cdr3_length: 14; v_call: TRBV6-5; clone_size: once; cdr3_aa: ASSYSKGEGRSEQF